The 30 T cell receptor beta chains below were found in one sample sequenced in a study of regulatory T cells in long-lasting Graves disease (TCRdb year 2021). The sample's time point label, decoded: newly diagnosed GD, antithyroid drugs for less than 3 months. For both TCR sequencing and RNA sequencing, RNA was extracted from PBMCs in TRIzol. Libraries were made using multiplex PCR. These reads were obtained on an Illumina HiSeq 4000. iRepertoire HTBI primers and Arm-PCR amplification of CDR3 regions were used to construct TCR beta libraries. TCRdb reprocessed the public reads (quality trimming at Q25 with fastp, clone calling with MiXCR) and kept in-frame beta chains. Each record represents a unique CDR3 protein, reported with the most common genes and DNA among its rows. This sample comprises about 450,000 distinct CDR3 sequences, roughly 15% of them detected only once. The ten largest clones add up to around 10% of the sample.

These data were also reused for a study on T cells in Graves' hyperthyroidism and ophthalmopathy.

This sample comprised peripheral blood mononuclear cells (PBMCs), obtained at new diagnosis, from a patient treated with antithyroid drugs. The origin of the receptors is a woman aged 25 to 45 with Graves disease. Donor details come from another sample of the same person, matched by shared clones.

This clonotype was detected ten times or more. The gene calls are TRBV20-1 and TRBJ2-1, with TRBD2 matching over 9 bases. CDR1 DFQATT and CDR2 SNEGSKA come from the germline V gene (reference sequence). The CDR3 covers 12 residues. CDR3 coding DNA: TGCATTAGCGGGAGCTCCTACAATGAGCAGTTCTTC. The encoded protein is CISGSSYNEQFF.

The chain couples TRBV6-1 to TRBJ1-3; D gene unclear. The CDR3 spans 15 residues. Per the germline V gene, CDR1 is MNHNS and CDR2 is SASEGT. V lost 3 bases to trimming and J lost 0 bases, with 9 bases between them. DNA for the CDR3: TGTGCCAGCAGTGAGGAGCAGACCTCTGGAAACACCATATATTTT. Its protein is CASSEEQTSGNTIYF.

This clonotype was seen repeatedly, ten times or more. V usage is TRBV13 and J usage is TRBJ1-1; 8 bases line up with TRBD1. The V gene end was trimmed by 7 bases and the J gene end by 1 base; junction bases not matched to a gene: 23. Germline V gene lookup returns CDR1 PRHDT and CDR2 FYEKMQ (reference sequence). The CDR3 is 20 amino acids. The CDR3 nucleotides read TGTGCCAGCACATACGTTTTGGCAGGGGGCGAAGACCGTTGGAACACTGAAGCTTTCTTT. This codes for CASTYVLAGGEDRWNTEAFF.

As concerns this clonotype: A much larger clone lies a single base off, so this may be a read error. J is TRBJ1-6 and V is TRBV20-1; tentatively, D is TRBD1 (5 bases). CDR1 and CDR2 from the germline V gene are DFQATT and SNEGSKA (reference sequence). The germline V and J ends were trimmed by 6 bases and 0 bases, with 12 bases remaining between them. This CDR3 spans 15 amino acids. As DNA, the CDR3 is TGCAGTGCACCCCGGGGGAACTCCTATAATTCACCCCTCCACTTT. This sequence encodes CSAPRGNSYNSPLHF.

This clonotype was picked up a small number of times. The CDR3 sequence is CSASGKGWDTDTQYF. The CDR3 bases are TGCAGTGCTAGCGGGAAAGGTTGGGACACAGATACGCAGTATTTT. The gene calls are TRBV20-1 and TRBJ2-3; tentative D call: TRBD2 (5 bases). V lost 3 bases, J lost 2 bases, and 15 bases lay in between. The CDR3 sequence is 15 residues long. Germline CDR1 and CDR2: DFQATT and SNEGSKA (reference sequence).

This clonotype was counted ten times or more. The chain carries TRBV11-2 and TRBJ1-1, with TRBD1 matching over 7 bases. V was clipped by 5 bases and J by 4 bases; unmatched bases: 10. The CDR3 contains 15 residues. Germline CDR1 SGHAT, CDR2 FQNNGV. CDR3 region: CASSPDSRGGTEAFF. The CDR3 DNA sequence: TGTGCCAGCAGCCCAGACAGCAGGGGGGGCACTGAAGCTTTCTTT.

At least ten counts were recorded for this clonotype. This chain's CDR3 is CASSQYIDSNQPQHF. CDR3 nucleotides: TGTGCCAGCAGCCAGTATATTGATAGCAATCAGCCCCAGCATTTT. The V and J genes are TRBV3-1 and TRBJ1-5; D is ambiguous. CDR3 size: 15 residues. Germline-derived CDR1 and CDR2 are LGHDT and YNNKEL (reference sequence). The V end was cut by 3 bases, the J end by 0 bases, with 9 bases between.

Concerning this clonotype: The junction departs from the called germline gene at one end, perhaps through a read error. The chain joins TRBV20-1 to TRBJ1-2, with TRBD1 as a possible D gene (5 bases). The CDR3 is 13 amino acids. Germline CDR1 reads DFQATT; CDR2 reads SNEGSKA (reference sequence). The CDR3 protein is CSTRGPVQGSVIF. Written as DNA, the CDR3 is TGCAGTACTAGGGGCCCGGTTCAGGGTTCGGTCATCTTC.

This clonotype appeared many times. The chain joins TRBV7-9 to TRBJ2-7, with D unclear. The CDR3 loop spans 15 amino acids. Deletions cut 9 bases from V and 0 bases from J, with 18 bases between. Looked up from germline, CDR1 is SEHNR and CDR2 is FQNEAQ (reference sequence). The CDR3, as DNA: TGTGCCAGAGAAGCCCCACGGACGGCCTCCTACGAGCAGTACTTC. The encoded protein is CAREAPRTASYEQYF. The variable domain in full, completed from reference TRBV7-9 and TRBJ2-7, reads DTGVSQNPRHKITKRGQNVTFRCDPISEHNRLYWYRQTLGQGPEFLTYFQNEAQLEKSRLLSDRFSAERPKGSFSTLEIQRTEQGDSAMYLCAREAPRTASYEQYFGPGTRLTVT.

This clonotype has ten or more counts. This chain connects TRBV12-3 or TRBV12-4 to TRBJ1-1; maybe TRBD1 (6 bases). V lost 1 base, J lost 7 bases, and 13 bases lay in between. The CDR3 sequence is 14 residues long. CDR3 protein: CASSLVTGLSEAFF. Written as DNA, the CDR3 is TGTGCCAGCAGTTTAGTGACAGGACTGAGTGAAGCTTTCTTT.

This clonotype was observed many times. The chain links TRBV12-5 to TRBJ2-1; D gene ambiguous. Germline V gene data show CDR1 as LGHNT and CDR2 as FRNRAP. Trimming took off 6 bases at V and 4 bases at J, with 10 bases between the two ends. The CDR3 totals 13 residues. The CDR3 loop is CASGSDIYNEQFF. As DNA, the CDR3 is TGTGCTAGTGGGTCAGACATTTACAATGAGCAGTTCTTC. Full variable domain (outside the CDR3, taken from reference TRBV12-5 and TRBJ2-1): DARVTQTPRHKVTEMGQEVTMRCQPILGHNTVFWYRQTMMQGLELLAYFRNRAPLDDSGMPKDRFSAEMPDATLATLKIQPSEPRDSAVYFCASGSDIYNEQFFGPGTRLTVL.

This clonotype has more than one count but fewer than ten. The V call is TRBV27, the J call TRBJ2-7; 10 bases align to TRBD2. CDR1 is MNHEY and CDR2 is SMNVEV in the germline V gene (reference sequence). V dropped 10 bases and J dropped 2; count of bases not matched to a gene: 8. The CDR3 consists of 14 residues. The CDR3 reads CATQRTSGAYEQYF. DNA for the CDR3: TGTGCCACCCAGAGGACTAGCGGTGCCTACGAGCAGTACTTC.

The chain employs TRBV7-8 and TRBJ2-6; D call uncertain. The ends were cut back, 4 bases at V and 0 bases at J, with 7 bases in the middle. CDR1 and CDR2 from the germline V gene are SGHVS and FQNEAQ. The CDR3 covers 15 residues. The CDR3 sequence: CASSYTASGANVLTF. The CDR3 DNA follows: TGTGCCAGCAGCTATACTGCCTCTGGGGCCAACGTCCTGACTTTC.

This clonotype was counted only a few times. This CDR3 reads CASRARGDLGYNEQFF. The CDR3 nucleotides are TGTGCCAGCAGGGCGAGGGGGGACTTGGGGTACAATGAGCAGTTCTTC. The chain employs TRBV2 and TRBJ2-1; D possibly uses TRBD1 or TRBD2 (6 bases each). CDR1 is SNHLY, CDR2 FYNNEI, per germline. The CDR3 loop spans 16 amino acids. V lost 6 bases to trimming and J lost 4 bases, with 19 bases between them.

In its sample, this clonotype was seen many times. The chain links TRBV28 to TRBJ1-5; the D is unclear. Trimming took 6 bases from V and 0 from J, leaving 9 bases between them. The CDR3 consists of 14 residues. Germline V gene data show CDR1 as MDHEN and CDR2 as SYDVKM. CDR3 DNA: TGTGCCAGCAGCCCCACGACTAGCAATCAGCCCCAGCATTTT. Protein sequence: CASSPTTSNQPQHF.

This clonotype has at least ten counts. This chain connects TRBV7-2 to TRBJ2-1; 7 positions match TRBD1. The length of the CDR3 is 16 residues. CDR1 and CDR2 (germline): SGHTA, FQGNSA. The trim removed 5 bases at V and 6 bases at J, leaving 13 bases unmatched. The CDR3, as DNA: TGTGCCAGCAGCACCTACTCCGGGACAGCCCCCAATGAGCAGTTCTTC. Its protein is CASSTYSGTAPNEQFF.

This clonotype was seen ten or more times. The CDR3 reads CASSLSVKDTEAFF. As DNA, the CDR3 is TGTGCCAGCAGCTTATCAGTTAAGGACACTGAAGCTTTCTTT. The rearrangement joins TRBV7-2 to TRBJ1-1; D remains unclear. The CDR3 loop spans 14 amino acids. Trimming left V 2 bases short and J 3 bases short, with 10 bases between. Germline V gives CDR1 SGHTA, CDR2 FQGNSA.

In its sample, this clonotype was seen a few times. CDR3 protein: CASRDAGSYTF. DNA of the CDR3: TGCGCCAGCAGGGACGCGGGAAGCTACACCTTC. This chain links TRBV5-1 with TRBJ1-2; D unresolved. Trimming removed 5 bases from V and 9 bases from J, with 11 bases in between. CDR1 is SGHRS, CDR2 YFSETQ, per germline. This CDR3 contains 11 residues.

The sample holds many counts of this clonotype. This chain uses TRBV20-1 with TRBJ2-7; 9 bases are a match to TRBD1. V shed 0 bases and J 6 bases; nucleotides not matched to a gene: 6. Germline V gene data show CDR1 as DFQATT and CDR2 as SNEGSKA (reference sequence). There are 14 residues in the CDR3. In nucleotides, the CDR3 is TGCAGTGCTAGAGATCAGGACAGGGGTAGCGAGCAGTACTTC. Protein sequence: CSARDQDRGSEQYF.

Comment on this clonotype: A much larger clone differs from this one at a single base, so this may be a read error. The chain recombines TRBV28 with TRBJ1-2, with D uncertain. CDR3 length: 12 residues. V lost 3 bases to trimming and J lost 9 bases, with 11 bases between them. Germline lookup yields CDR1 MDHEN and CDR2 SYDVKM. DNA for the CDR3: TGTGCCAGCAGTTTCTCACGGTTAAGCTACACCTTC. Residues: CASSFSRLSYTF.

With respect to this clonotype: The junction differs from germline at one of its ends, possibly a read error. The rearrangement joins TRBV19 to TRBJ2-3; tentative D call: TRBD2 (6 bases). CDR1 is LNHDA and CDR2 is SQIVND in the germline V gene (reference sequence). This CDR3 spans 16 amino acids. The CDR3 DNA sequence: TGTGCCACCGCCGACGAGCCGGGAGTGTCCACAGATATGCAGTATTTT. This translates into CATADEPGVSTDMQYF.

This rearrangement joins TRBV6-1 to TRBJ2-1, with 14 bases matching TRBD2. The CDR3 consists of 16 residues. The trim removed 6 bases at V and 2 bases at J, leaving 3 bases unmatched. Germline V gene data show CDR1 as MNHNS and CDR2 as SASEGT. CDR3 DNA sequence: TGTGCCAGCAGAGGACTAGCGGGAGGCACCTACAATGAGCAGTTCTTC. Protein: CASRGLAGGTYNEQFF.

This clonotype was seen more than once but under ten times. The CDR3 bases are TGCGCCAGCAGCGCGGGACTACAAGAGACCCAGTACTTC. Protein product: CASSAGLQETQYF. This chain links TRBV5-1 with TRBJ2-5; the match to TRBD2 covers 7 bases. CDR1 and CDR2 (germline): SGHRS, YFSETQ. The CDR3 loop spans 13 amino acids. The ends lost 4 bases at V and 2 bases at J; junction bases unmatched: 2.

This clonotype was detected many times. The rearrangement joins TRBV14 to TRBJ2-2; tentatively, D is TRBD1 (6 bases). CDR3 size: 15 residues. Looked up from germline, CDR1 is SGHDN and CDR2 is FVKESK. Trimming pared 0 bases from V and 6 bases from J, leaving 11 bases between. As DNA, the CDR3 is TGTGCCAGCAGCCAAGATCCCGCAGGGGCCGGGGAGCTGTTTTTT. Its translation is CASSQDPAGAGELFF.

This clonotype was seen ten or more times. V gene TRBV7-2 combines with J gene TRBJ2-3; TRBD2 agrees at 8 bases. The germline CDR1 and CDR2 sequences are SGHTA and FQGNSA. Trimming cost V 0 bases and J 2 bases; bases outside gene matches: 13. This CDR3 contains 19 residues. The CDR3 sequence: CASSLALVSYGLATDTQYF. In nucleotides, the CDR3 is TGTGCCAGCAGCTTAGCGCTGGTTTCATACGGACTAGCCACAGATACGCAGTATTTT.

V gene TRBV2 combines with J gene TRBJ1-6, with D perhaps TRBD1 (6 bases). Germline assignment: CDR1 SNHLY and CDR2 FYNNEI. Trimming took off 7 bases at V and 0 bases at J, with 10 bases between the two ends. There are 15 residues in the CDR3. The CDR3 DNA reads as TGTGCCAGCATTACAGGGAGCTCCTATAATTCACCCCTCCACTTT. This encodes CASITGSSYNSPLHF.

This clonotype was observed many times. One junction end disagrees with the germline gene, perhaps due to a read error. The chain has TRBV7-7 and TRBJ2-1; 8 bases line up with TRBD2. The CDR3 loop spans 17 amino acids. The V gene's germline CDR1 is SSHAT and CDR2 FNYEAQ (reference sequence). The CDR3 sequence: CASSLGIAGSSYNEQFF. CDR3 DNA sequence: TGTGCTAGCAGCTTAGGAATAGCGGGGAGCTCCTACAATGAGCAGTTCTTC.

This clonotype was seen repeatedly, ten times or more. The gene calls are TRBV28 and TRBJ2-1; weak D call: TRBD2 (5 bases). The length of the CDR3 is 14 residues. In germline, CDR1 is MDHEN, CDR2 SYDVKM. Trimming took 2 bases from V and 7 from J, leaving 12 bases between them. The CDR3 nucleotides are TGTGCCAGCAGTTTAACTAGGAAGGATAATGAGCAGTTCTTC. Translation: CASSLTRKDNEQFF.

This clonotype was found many times. The chain combines TRBV20-1 with TRBJ1-5; 8 bases line up with TRBD1. This CDR3 has 15 amino acids. The V gene end was trimmed by 6 bases and the J gene end by 2 bases; junction bases not matched to a gene: 9. Germline loops: CDR1 DFQATT, CDR2 SNEGSKA (reference sequence). The CDR3 sequence: CSAHRGWGRNQPQHF. The DNA of the CDR3 is TGCAGTGCCCACAGGGGGTGGGGGCGCAATCAGCCCCAGCATTTT.

This clonotype was seen repeatedly, ten times or more. The CDR3 loop reads CASTHGGESREAFF. The CDR3, as DNA: TGTGCCAGCACTCACGGGGGGGAGAGTCGGGAAGCTTTCTTT. The V and J genes are TRBV6-1 and TRBJ1-1; perhaps TRBD1 as D (5 bases). The V end lost 7 bases, the J end lost 8 bases, and 20 bases lay between the germline ends. Germline CDR1 and CDR2: MNHNS and SASEGT. The CDR3 is 14 residues long.